These 26 T cell receptor beta chains originate from one sample sequenced in a study of blood T cells in healthy people across ages. A second PCR of roughly 7 to 11 cycles used a sample-barcoded 5' primer and a J-beta primer mix. TCRdb called the 5' RACE reads again in MiXCR, with one record for every CDR3 protein. Here the sample spans some 1,800,000 distinct CDR3 sequences, approximately 40% being singletons. The specimen was blood. These receptors were obtained from a human donor in good health.

This clonotype was recorded once. The rearrangement uses TRBV5-1 and TRBJ1-2; D unclear. From germline, CDR1 is SGHRS and CDR2 YFSETQ. Trimming removed 0 bases at V and 7 bases at J, with 16 bases between. The length of the CDR3 is 15 residues. As DNA, the CDR3 is TGCGCCAGCAGCTTGGCCGTGTCAGAAAGAGGTGGCTACACCTTC. Translated, it gives CASSLAVSERGGYTF.

The chain recombines TRBV20-1 with TRBJ2-1; 13 nucleotides align to TRBD2. V was pared by 5 bases and J by 1 base, with 5 bases of the junction left unmatched. The V gene's germline CDR1 is DFQATT and CDR2 SNEGSKA (reference sequence). The CDR3 sequence is 16 residues long. In DNA, the CDR3 is TGCAGTGCTGAGGGGACTAGCGGGGTTTCCTACAATGAGCAGTTCTTC. Translated, it gives CSAEGTSGVSYNEQFF.

The chain uses TRBV11-2 and TRBJ2-7, with 9 bases that match TRBD2. The assigned J gene may be wrong: the sequence end matches TRBJ2-5 better. The CDR3 has 16 amino acids. CDR1 and CDR2 from the germline V gene are SGHAT and FQNNGV. The CDR3 DNA sequence: TGTGCCAGCAGCTTAGAGCTCCCTAGCGGGGTAGAGACCCAGTACTTC. This translates into CASSLELPSGVETQYF.

This clonotype appeared a few times. The rearrangement joins TRBV6-4 to TRBJ2-6; 8 bases match TRBD1. The CDR3 runs to 17 residues. V lost 6 bases and J lost 0; bases outside the gene matches: 7. CDR1 and CDR2 from the germline V gene are MRHNA and SNTAGT. CDR3 sequence (DNA): TGTGCCAGCAGCCGCGAAACAGGGGGCTCTGGGGCCAACGTCCTGACTTTC. It specifies CASSRETGGSGANVLTF.

As DNA, the CDR3 is TGCGCCAGCAGCCAAACGAGGGCGCGACGGAACGCTAACTATGGCTACACCTTC. This codes for CASSQTRARRNANYGYTF. The chain combines TRBV4-3 with TRBJ1-2; D uncertain. V lost 2 bases and J lost 0, with 19 bases in between. Looked up from germline, CDR1 is LGHNA and CDR2 is YSLEER. The CDR3 length is 18 residues.

The chain uses TRBV20-1 and TRBJ2-3; D is possibly TRBD1 (6 bases). The CDR3 loop spans 13 amino acids. The germline V gene encodes CDR1 DFQATT and CDR2 SNEGSKA (reference sequence). Trimming took 7 bases from V and 0 from J, leaving 11 bases between them. CDR3 protein: CSGGTPSTDTQYF. The CDR3 coding sequence is TGCAGTGGTGGGACACCGAGCACAGATACGCAGTATTTT.

This clonotype was seen a handful of times. The chain is built from TRBV12-3 or TRBV12-4 and TRBJ2-7; TRBD1 matches at 7 bases. The CDR3 extends over 17 amino acids. V dropped 5 bases and J dropped 1; count of bases not matched to a gene: 14. CDR3 nucleotide sequence: TGTGCCAGCAGTCCCAGTTCCCAGACAGGGCGTTCCTACGAGCAGTACTTC. It codes for CASSPSSQTGRSYEQYF.

This clonotype has a handful of counts. This sequence joins TRBV9 and TRBJ2-7, with 8 positions matching TRBD1. The CDR3 is made up of 16 amino acids. Trimming took 3 bases from V and 5 from J; bases not matched to a gene: 13. The germline CDR1 and CDR2 sequences are SGDLS and YYNGEE. CDR3 in DNA: TGTGCCAGCAGCGCACAGGGGGGCTCCGTTTTCCACGAGCAGTACTTC. This codes for CASSAQGGSVFHEQYF.

This clonotype was counted between two and nine times. V is TRBV18 and J is TRBJ1-4; D is possibly TRBD1 (6 bases). In germline, CDR1 is KGHSH, CDR2 LQKENI. V shed 2 bases and J shed 7 bases, with 11 bases lying between them. The CDR3 totals 14 residues. The CDR3 bases are TGTGCCAGCTCACCAGACAGGTCCAGTGAAAAACTGTTTTTT. Amino acids: CASSPDRSSEKLFF.

This chain joins TRBV5-6 and TRBJ2-7, with TRBD1 identical over 7 bases. This CDR3 has 16 residues. Per germline, CDR1 SGHDT and CDR2 YYEEEE. V lost 3 bases, J lost 3 bases, and 12 bases stayed unmatched. CDR3 sequence reads: CASSYRQGRNLYEQYF. Written as DNA, the CDR3 is TGTGCCAGCAGCTACCGACAGGGCCGAAACCTCTACGAGCAGTACTTC.

This clonotype showed up just a few times. The V call is TRBV7-2, the J call TRBJ2-3, with 8 bases aligning to TRBD2. Germline loops: CDR1 SGHTA, CDR2 FQGNSA. The CDR3 is 15 residues long. With V trimmed by 5 bases and J by 5 bases, 9 bases remained unmatched. As DNA, the CDR3 is TGTGCCAGCAGCACCTCCGGGACTAGTCAAGATACGCAGTATTTT. Protein sequence: CASSTSGTSQDTQYF.

V gene TRBV5-1 combines with J gene TRBJ2-4, with TRBD1 matching over 10 bases. The germline gives CDR1 SGHRS, CDR2 YFSETQ. V dropped 4 bases and J dropped 0; count of bases not matched to a gene: 10. The CDR3 consists of 18 residues. For the CDR3, the DNA is TGCGCCAGCAGCCTACGGACAGGGGGGAACCTAGCCAAAAACATTCAGTACTTC. Its translation: CASSLRTGGNLAKNIQYF.

The rearrangement links TRBV7-9 to TRBJ1-6, with unresolved D. The CDR3 loop spans 14 amino acids. The V gene lost 1 base and the J gene lost 7 bases, with 8 bases spanning the gap. Germline V lookup: CDR1 SEHNR, CDR2 FQNEAQ (reference sequence). The CDR3 DNA sequence: TGTGCCAGCAGCTTAGAAGGCCGGAATTCACCCCTCCACTTT. Amino acid sequence: CASSLEGRNSPLHF.

This chain links TRBV20-1 with TRBJ1-5; 8 bases map to TRBD1. With V trimmed by 5 bases and J by 0 bases, 9 bases remained unmatched. The CDR3 length is 16 residues. Germline V gene lookup returns CDR1 DFQATT and CDR2 SNEGSKA (reference sequence). The DNA of the CDR3 is TGCAGTGCTCCGGGACAGGAATTTTATAGCAATCAGCCCCAGCATTTT. Translating gives CSAPGQEFYSNQPQHF.

V and J are TRBV24-1 and TRBJ2-1; 7 bases agree with TRBD2. Trimming cost V 0 bases and J 5 bases; bases outside gene matches: 6. The length of the CDR3 is 16 residues. Germline values: CDR1 KGHDR, CDR2 SFDVKD. For the CDR3, the DNA is TGTGCCACCAGTGATTTGCTACTAGCGCCCCACAATGAGCAGTTCTTC. As protein: CATSDLLLAPHNEQFF.

The chain recombines TRBV7-2 with TRBJ2-7; TRBD2 is a possible D gene (6 bases). V gave up 5 bases and J gave up 5 bases, with 19 bases separating them. This CDR3 spans 15 amino acids. Germline CDR1 is SGHTA and CDR2 is FQGNSA. The CDR3 reads CASSPRTGGVDEQYF. Written as DNA, the CDR3 is TGTGCCAGCAGCCCACGGACTGGCGGGGTCGACGAGCAGTACTTC.

The rearrangement links TRBV20-1 to TRBJ2-1; 7 bases map to TRBD1. This CDR3 is built from 14 residues. Per germline, CDR1 DFQATT and CDR2 SNEGSKA (reference sequence). The CDR3 region is CSQFRSRGYGEQFF. DNA of the CDR3: TGCAGCCAGTTCCGCTCCAGGGGGTACGGTGAGCAGTTCTTC.

The chain combines TRBV6-2 or TRBV6-3 with TRBJ1-2, with unresolved D. The CDR3 totals 13 residues. The germline V gene has CDR1 MNHEY and CDR2 SVGEGT. Trimming removed 7 bases at V and 2 bases at J, with 11 bases between. Written as DNA, the CDR3 is TGTGCCAGCACCCCCGGAGCAAACTATGGCTACACCTTC. It specifies CASTPGANYGYTF.

The gene calls are TRBV20-1 and TRBJ1-2; possible D gene TRBD1, 5 bases. The V end lost 4 bases, the J end lost 0 bases, and 9 bases lay between the germline ends. Germline loops: CDR1 DFQATT, CDR2 SNEGSKA (reference sequence). The CDR3 extends over 13 amino acids. Here the CDR3 reads CSATGQANYGYTF. For the CDR3, the DNA is TGCAGTGCTACCGGACAAGCTAACTATGGCTACACCTTC.

The chain links TRBV2 to TRBJ2-1; 8 positions match TRBD1. The V and J ends lost 3 bases and 6 bases, in that order; junction bases with no gene match: 7. The CDR3 loop spans 15 amino acids. Looked up from germline, CDR1 is SNHLY and CDR2 is FYNNEI. Here the CDR3 DNA reads TGTGCCAGCAGTGAGTGGCAGGGGGCTTTCAATGAGCAGTTCTTC. Protein: CASSEWQGAFNEQFF.

There are a few counts of this clonotype. This chain's CDR3 is CASSLSQRPSYEQYF. CDR3 in DNA: TGTGCCAGCAGCTTGAGTCAGCGGCCCTCCTACGAGCAGTACTTC. J is TRBJ2-7 and V is TRBV7-2; TRBD2 might be the D (5 bases). CDR1 SGHTA and CDR2 FQGNSA come from the germline V gene. The V end lost 3 bases, the J end lost 0 bases, and 12 bases lay between the germline ends. This CDR3 has 15 amino acids.

In this sample, this clonotype turned up a few times. The V gene is TRBV15, the J gene TRBJ1-2, with D unresolved. V was pared by 1 base and J by 6 bases, with 9 bases between. CDR1 is LNHNV, CDR2 YYDKDF, per germline (reference sequence). The CDR3 runs 13 residues. The CDR3 DNA sequence: TGTGCCACCAGCAGAGGAGGGAGGGATGGCTACACCTTC. It specifies CATSRGGRDGYTF.

This clonotype was counted between two and nine times. The rearrangement joins TRBV28 to TRBJ2-7, with D tentatively TRBD1 (5 bases). This CDR3 contains 18 residues. Germline loops: CDR1 MDHEN, CDR2 SYDVKM. V shed 7 bases and J shed 0 bases, with 25 bases lying between them. CDR3 sequence (DNA): TGTGCCAGCACCCCGGCCGCCAGGGTCTATGGTAGCTCCTACGAGCAGTACTTC. Translated, it gives CASTPAARVYGSSYEQYF.

This clonotype has a handful of counts. The V gene is TRBV2, the J gene TRBJ2-1; TRBD2 matches at 14 bases. This CDR3 is 18 amino acids long. Trimming took 4 bases from V and 4 from J; bases not matched to a gene: 9. Germline V gene data show CDR1 as SNHLY and CDR2 as FYNNEI. As DNA, the CDR3 is TGTGCCAGCAGTGGTGGGAGGACTAGCGGGGGGCCGTACAATGAGCAGTTCTTC. Encoded protein: CASSGGRTSGGPYNEQFF.

Points on this clonotype: Germline is not matched at one junction end, which may reflect a read error. The chain has TRBV27 and TRBJ2-5; D not certain. The CDR3 runs to 13 residues. Germline CDR1 is MNHEY and CDR2 is SMNVEV (reference sequence). In nucleotides, the CDR3 is TGTGCCAGCAGTACCACTCGACAAGAGGCCCAGTACTTC. Protein product: CASSTTRQEAQYF.

V usage is TRBV4-3 and J usage is TRBJ1-2, with 8 bases matching TRBD1. This CDR3 is 16 amino acids long. The V gene's germline CDR1 is LGHNA and CDR2 YSLEER. After removal of 0 bases from V and 9 bases from J, the junction contained 12 bases not matched to a gene. CDR3 in amino acids: CASSQDQRTGRFSYTF. CDR3 nucleotide sequence: TGCGCCAGCAGCCAAGATCAAAGGACAGGGCGTTTTAGCTACACCTTC.